Below are 2 T cell receptor beta chains sequenced from a single sample in a study of CD8+CD57+ T cells in acquired aplastic anemia. Genomic DNA provided the template from which TCR beta VDJ and CDR3 profiles were obtained. TCRdb independently ran MiXCR on the reads; one entry per CDR3 protein. The sample lists 150,000 to 200,000 distinct CDR3 sequences, under 75% occurring once. The sequencing sample was made of sorted CD4+, CD8+, or CD8+CD57+ T cells (not recorded which) from PBMCs. The receptors originated from a human donor in good health.

In nucleotides, the CDR3 is TGTGCCAGCAGCGGGACTGAAGCTTTCTTT. Its translation is CASSGTEAFF. The chain couples TRBV9 to TRBJ1-1; D remains ambiguous. V lost 3 bases and J 5 bases, leaving 2 bases between the germline ends. Per the germline V gene, CDR1 is SGDLS and CDR2 is YYNGEE. The CDR3 extends over 10 amino acids.

The gene calls are TRBV7-9 and TRBJ2-7; 8 bases map to TRBD2. The CDR3 runs 15 residues. Germline lookup yields CDR1 SEHNR and CDR2 FQNEAQ (reference sequence). Trimming took 5 bases from V and 1 from J; bases not matched to a gene: 7. The CDR3 DNA reads as TGTGCCAGCAGCATAACTAGCGGACGGTCCTACGAGCAGTACTTC. Its protein is CASSITSGRSYEQYF.